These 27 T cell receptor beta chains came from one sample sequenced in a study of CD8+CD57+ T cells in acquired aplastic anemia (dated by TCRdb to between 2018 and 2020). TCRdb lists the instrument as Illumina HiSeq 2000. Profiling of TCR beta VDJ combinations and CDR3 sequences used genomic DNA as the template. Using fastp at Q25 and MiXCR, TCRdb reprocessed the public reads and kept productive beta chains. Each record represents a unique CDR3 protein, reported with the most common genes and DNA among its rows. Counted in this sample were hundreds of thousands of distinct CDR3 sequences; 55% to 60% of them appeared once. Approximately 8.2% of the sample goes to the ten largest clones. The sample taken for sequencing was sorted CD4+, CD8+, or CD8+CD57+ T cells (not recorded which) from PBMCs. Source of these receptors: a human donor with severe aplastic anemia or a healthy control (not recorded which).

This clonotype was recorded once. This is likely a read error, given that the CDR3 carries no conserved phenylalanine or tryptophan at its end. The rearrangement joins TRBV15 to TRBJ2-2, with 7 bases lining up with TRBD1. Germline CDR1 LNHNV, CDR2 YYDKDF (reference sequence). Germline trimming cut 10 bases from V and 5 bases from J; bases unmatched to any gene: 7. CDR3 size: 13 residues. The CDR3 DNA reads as TGTGCCAGCCAGGGGGTAAGAACCGGGGAGCTGTTTTCT. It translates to CASQGVRTGELFS.

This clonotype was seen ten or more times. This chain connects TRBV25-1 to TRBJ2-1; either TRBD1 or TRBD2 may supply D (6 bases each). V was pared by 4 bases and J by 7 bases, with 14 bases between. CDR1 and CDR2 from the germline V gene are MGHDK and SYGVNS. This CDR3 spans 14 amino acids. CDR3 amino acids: CASSVWGAGNEQFF. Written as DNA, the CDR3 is TGTGCCAGCAGTGTATGGGGGGCGGGGAATGAGCAGTTCTTC.

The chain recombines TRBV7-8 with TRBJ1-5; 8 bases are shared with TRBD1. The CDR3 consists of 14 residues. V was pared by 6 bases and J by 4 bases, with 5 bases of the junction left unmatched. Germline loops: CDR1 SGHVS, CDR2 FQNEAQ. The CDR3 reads CASSDRGENQPQHF. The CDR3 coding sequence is TGTGCCAGCAGTGACAGGGGAGAAAATCAGCCCCAGCATTTT. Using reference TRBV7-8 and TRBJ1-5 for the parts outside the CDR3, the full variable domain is GAGVSQSPRYKVAKRGQDVALRCDPISGHVSLFWYQQALGQGPEFLTYFQNEAQLDKSGLPSDRFFAERPEGSVSTLKIQRTQQEDSAVYLCASSDRGENQPQHFGDGTRLSIL.

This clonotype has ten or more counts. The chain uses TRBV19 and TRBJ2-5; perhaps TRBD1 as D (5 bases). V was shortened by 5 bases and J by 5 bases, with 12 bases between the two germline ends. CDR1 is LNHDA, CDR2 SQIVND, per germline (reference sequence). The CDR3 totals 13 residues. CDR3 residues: CASSVPGSETQYF. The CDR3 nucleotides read TGTGCCAGTAGTGTCCCAGGGTCGGAGACCCAGTACTTC.

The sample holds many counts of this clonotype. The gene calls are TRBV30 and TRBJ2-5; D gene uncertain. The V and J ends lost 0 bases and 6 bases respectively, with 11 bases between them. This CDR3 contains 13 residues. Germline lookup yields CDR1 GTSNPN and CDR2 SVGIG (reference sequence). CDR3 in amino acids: CAWSVQNSKTQYF. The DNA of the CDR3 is TGTGCCTGGAGTGTACAGAATTCGAAGACCCAGTACTTC.

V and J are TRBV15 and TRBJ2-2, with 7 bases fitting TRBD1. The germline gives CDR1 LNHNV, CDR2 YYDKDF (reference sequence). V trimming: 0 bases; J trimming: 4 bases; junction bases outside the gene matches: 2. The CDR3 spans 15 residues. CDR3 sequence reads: CATSRDNRGTGELFF. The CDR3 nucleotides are TGTGCCACCAGCAGAGATAACAGGGGCACCGGGGAGCTGTTTTTT.

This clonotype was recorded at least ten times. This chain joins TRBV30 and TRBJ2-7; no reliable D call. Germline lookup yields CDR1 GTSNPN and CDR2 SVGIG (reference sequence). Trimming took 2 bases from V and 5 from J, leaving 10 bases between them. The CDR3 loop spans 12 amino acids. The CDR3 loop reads CAWSSFIHEQYF. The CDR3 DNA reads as TGTGCCTGGAGTTCCTTTATCCACGAGCAGTACTTC.

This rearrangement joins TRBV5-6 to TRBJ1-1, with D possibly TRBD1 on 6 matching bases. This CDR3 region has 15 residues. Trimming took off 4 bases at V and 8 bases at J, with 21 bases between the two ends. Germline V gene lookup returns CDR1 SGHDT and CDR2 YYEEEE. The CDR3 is CASSGWTDYLREAFF. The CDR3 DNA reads TGTGCCAGCAGCGGCTGGACAGACTACCTAAGGGAAGCTTTCTTT.

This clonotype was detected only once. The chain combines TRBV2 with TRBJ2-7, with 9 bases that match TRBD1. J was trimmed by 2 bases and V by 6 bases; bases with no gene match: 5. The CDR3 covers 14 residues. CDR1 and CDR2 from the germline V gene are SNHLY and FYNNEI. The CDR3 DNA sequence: TGTGCCAGCAGCCGGGACAGGGATCCCTACGAGCAGTACTTC. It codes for CASSRDRDPYEQYF. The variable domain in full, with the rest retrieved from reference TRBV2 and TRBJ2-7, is EPEVTQTPSHQVTQMGQEVILRCVPISNHLYFYWYRQILGQKVEFLVSFYNNEISEKSEIFDDQFSVERPDGSNFTLKIRSTKLEDSAMYFCASSRDRDPYEQYFGPGTRLTVT.

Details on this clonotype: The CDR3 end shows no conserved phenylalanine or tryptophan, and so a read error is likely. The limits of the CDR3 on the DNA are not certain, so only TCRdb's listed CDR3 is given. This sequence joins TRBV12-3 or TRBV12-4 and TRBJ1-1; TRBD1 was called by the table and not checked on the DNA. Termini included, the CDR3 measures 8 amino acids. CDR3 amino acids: CASSLDRD.

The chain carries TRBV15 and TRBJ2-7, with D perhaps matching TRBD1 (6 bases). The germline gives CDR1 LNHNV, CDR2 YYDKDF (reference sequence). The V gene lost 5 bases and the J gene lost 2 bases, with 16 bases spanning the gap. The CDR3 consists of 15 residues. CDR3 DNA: TGTGCCACCAGCGGGGACGACAGGCAACCCTACGAGCAGTACTTC. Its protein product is CATSGDDRQPYEQYF.

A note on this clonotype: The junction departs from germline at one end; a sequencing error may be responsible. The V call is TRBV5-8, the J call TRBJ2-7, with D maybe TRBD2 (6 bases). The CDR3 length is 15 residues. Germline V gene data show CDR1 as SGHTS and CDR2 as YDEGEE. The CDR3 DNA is TGCGCCAGCAGCCGCCCGGGGGAGCCCCCCTACGAGCAGTACTTC. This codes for CASSRPGEPPYEQYF.

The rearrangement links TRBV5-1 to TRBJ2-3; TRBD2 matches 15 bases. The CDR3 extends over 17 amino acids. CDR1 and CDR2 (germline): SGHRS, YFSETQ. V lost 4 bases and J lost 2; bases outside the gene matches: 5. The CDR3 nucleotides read TGCGCCAGCAGCGGACTAGCGGGAGGGCGAGACACAGATACGCAGTATTTT. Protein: CASSGLAGGRDTDTQYF.

CDR3 nucleotide sequence: TGTGCCAGCAGCGCGGGACTCGATGGGTACGAGCAGTACTTC. It translates to CASSAGLDGYEQYF. The chain employs TRBV9 and TRBJ2-7; D might be TRBD2 (6 bases). CDR1 SGDLS and CDR2 YYNGEE come from the germline V gene. The CDR3 sequence is 14 residues long. Trimming left V 3 bases short and J 4 bases short, with 14 bases between.

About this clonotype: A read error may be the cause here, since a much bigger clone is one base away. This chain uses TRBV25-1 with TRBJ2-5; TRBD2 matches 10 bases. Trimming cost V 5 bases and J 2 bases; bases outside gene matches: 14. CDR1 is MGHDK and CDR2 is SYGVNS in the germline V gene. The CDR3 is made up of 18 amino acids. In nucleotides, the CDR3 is TGTGCCAGCAGTCATACCGGGACTAGCGAGGACTTACAAGAGACCCAGTACTTC. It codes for CASSHTGTSEDLQETQYF.

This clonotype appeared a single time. The CDR3 region is CASSPTPRDTGELFF. The CDR3 DNA reads TGTGCCAGCAGCCCGACACCGCGGGACACCGGGGAGCTGTTTTTT. This chain links TRBV7-9 with TRBJ2-2; a possible D gene is TRBD2 (5 bases). Germline CDR1 is SEHNR and CDR2 is FQNEAQ (reference sequence). Trimming stripped 5 bases from V and 3 bases from J, with 13 bases between. This CDR3 has 15 amino acids.

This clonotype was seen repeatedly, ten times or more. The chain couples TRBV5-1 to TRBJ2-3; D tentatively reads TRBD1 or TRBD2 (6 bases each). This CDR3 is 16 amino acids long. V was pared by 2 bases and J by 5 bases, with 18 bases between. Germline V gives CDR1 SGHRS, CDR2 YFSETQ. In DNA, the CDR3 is TGCGCCAGCAGCTTTTCAAGGGGGGCCAGCGGAGATACGCAGTATTTT. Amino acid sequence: CASSFSRGASGDTQYF.

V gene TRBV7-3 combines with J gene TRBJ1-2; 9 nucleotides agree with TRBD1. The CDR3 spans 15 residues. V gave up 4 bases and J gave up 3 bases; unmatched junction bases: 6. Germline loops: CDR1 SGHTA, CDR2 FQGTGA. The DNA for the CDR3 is TGTGCCAGCAGCTCCACGGACAGGGGATACTATGGCTACACCTTC. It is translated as CASSSTDRGYYGYTF.

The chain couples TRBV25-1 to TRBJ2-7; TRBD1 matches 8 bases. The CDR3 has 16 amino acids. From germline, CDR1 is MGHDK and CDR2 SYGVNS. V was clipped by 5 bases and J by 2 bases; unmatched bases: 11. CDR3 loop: CASSSFQGARTYEQYF. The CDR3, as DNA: TGTGCCAGCAGTTCCTTTCAGGGGGCCAGAACCTACGAGCAGTACTTC.

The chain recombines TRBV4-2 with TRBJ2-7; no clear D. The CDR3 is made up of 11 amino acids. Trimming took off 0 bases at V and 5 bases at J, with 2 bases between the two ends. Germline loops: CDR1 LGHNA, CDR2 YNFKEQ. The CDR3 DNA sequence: TGTGCCAGCAGCCAAGATAACGAGCAGTACTTC. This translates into CASSQDNEQYF.

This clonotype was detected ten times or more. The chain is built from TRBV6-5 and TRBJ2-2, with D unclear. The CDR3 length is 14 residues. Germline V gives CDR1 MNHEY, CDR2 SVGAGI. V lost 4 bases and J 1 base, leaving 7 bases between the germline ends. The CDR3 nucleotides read TGTGCCAGCAGTTCCCCTCTGAACACCGGGGAGCTGTTTTTT. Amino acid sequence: CASSSPLNTGELFF.

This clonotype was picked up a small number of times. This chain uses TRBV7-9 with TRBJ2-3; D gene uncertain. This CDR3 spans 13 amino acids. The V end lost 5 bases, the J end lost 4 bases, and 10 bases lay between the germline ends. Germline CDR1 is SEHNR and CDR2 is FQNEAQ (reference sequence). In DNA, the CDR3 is TGTGCCAGCAGCCCGAAGGGTCCAGATACGCAGTATTTT. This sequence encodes CASSPKGPDTQYF.

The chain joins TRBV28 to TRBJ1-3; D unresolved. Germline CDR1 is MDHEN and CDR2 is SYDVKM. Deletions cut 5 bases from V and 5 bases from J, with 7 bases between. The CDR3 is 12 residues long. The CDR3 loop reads CASSGERNTIYF. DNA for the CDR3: TGTGCCAGCAGTGGAGAGCGAAACACCATATATTTT.

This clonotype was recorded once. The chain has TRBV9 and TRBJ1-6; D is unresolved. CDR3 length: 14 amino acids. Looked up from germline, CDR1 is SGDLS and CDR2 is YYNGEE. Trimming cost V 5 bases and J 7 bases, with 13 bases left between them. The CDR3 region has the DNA TGTGCCAGCAGTAAGAGGTCGGAAAATTCACCCCTCCACTTT. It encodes CASSKRSENSPLHF.

CDR3 in amino acids: CATSEGGELFF. The CDR3 coding sequence is TGTGCCACCAGTGAGGGGGGGGAGCTGTTTTTT. This chain joins TRBV24-1 and TRBJ2-2; D not resolved. Trimming stripped 4 bases from V and 8 bases from J, with 4 bases between. Germline V lookup: CDR1 KGHDR, CDR2 SFDVKD. The CDR3 is made up of 11 amino acids.

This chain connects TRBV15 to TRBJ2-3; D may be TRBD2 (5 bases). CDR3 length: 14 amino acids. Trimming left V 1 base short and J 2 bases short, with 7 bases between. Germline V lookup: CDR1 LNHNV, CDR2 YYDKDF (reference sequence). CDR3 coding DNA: TGTGCCACCAGCAGAGCGGGGTTCACAGATACGCAGTATTTT. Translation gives CATSRAGFTDTQYF.

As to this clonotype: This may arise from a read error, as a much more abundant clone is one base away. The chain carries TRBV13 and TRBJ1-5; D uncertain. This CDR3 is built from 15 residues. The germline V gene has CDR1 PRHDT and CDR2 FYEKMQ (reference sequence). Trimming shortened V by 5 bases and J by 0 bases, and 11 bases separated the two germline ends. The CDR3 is CASSPRPLSNQPQHF. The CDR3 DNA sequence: TGTGCCAGCAGCCCCCGGCCCCTTAGCAATCAGCCCCAGCATTTT.